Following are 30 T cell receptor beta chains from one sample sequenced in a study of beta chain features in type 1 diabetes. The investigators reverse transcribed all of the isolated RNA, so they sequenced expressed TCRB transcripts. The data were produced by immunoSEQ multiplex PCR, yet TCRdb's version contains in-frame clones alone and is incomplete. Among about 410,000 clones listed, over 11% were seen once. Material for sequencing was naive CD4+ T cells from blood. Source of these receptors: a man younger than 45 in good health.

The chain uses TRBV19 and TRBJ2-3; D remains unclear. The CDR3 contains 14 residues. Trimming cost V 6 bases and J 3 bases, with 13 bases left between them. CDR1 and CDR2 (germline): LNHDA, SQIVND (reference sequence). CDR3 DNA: TGTGCCAGTAGGGAAGGTGTCGGGACAGATACGCAGTATTTT. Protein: CASREGVGTDTQYF.

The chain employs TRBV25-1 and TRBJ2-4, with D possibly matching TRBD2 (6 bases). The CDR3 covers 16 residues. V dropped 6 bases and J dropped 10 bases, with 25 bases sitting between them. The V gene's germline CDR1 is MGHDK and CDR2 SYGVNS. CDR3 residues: CASRSNLGDSGMIQYF. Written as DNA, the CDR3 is TGTGCCAGCAGATCAAATCTGGGGGACTCGGGGATGATTCAGTACTTC.

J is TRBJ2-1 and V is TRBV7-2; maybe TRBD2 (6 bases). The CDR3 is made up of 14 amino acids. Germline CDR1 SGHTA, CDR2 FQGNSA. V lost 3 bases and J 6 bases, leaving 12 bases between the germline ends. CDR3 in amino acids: CASSFTTSSNEQFF. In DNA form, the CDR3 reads TGTGCCAGCAGCTTTACCACTAGCAGCAATGAGCAGTTCTTC.

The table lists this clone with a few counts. CDR3 residues: CASRKHVDTEAFF. The DNA for the CDR3 is TGTGCCAGCAGAAAACACGTTGACACTGAAGCTTTCTTT. The chain links TRBV6-5 to TRBJ1-1, with D unclear. The CDR3 totals 13 residues. The V gene's germline CDR1 is MNHEY and CDR2 SVGAGI. V was clipped by 6 bases and J by 3 bases, with 11 bases between them.

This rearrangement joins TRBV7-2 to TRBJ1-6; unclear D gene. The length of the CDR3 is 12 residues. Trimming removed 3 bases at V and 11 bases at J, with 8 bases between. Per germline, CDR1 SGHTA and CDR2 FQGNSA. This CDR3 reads CASSFSGPPLHF. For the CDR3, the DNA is TGTGCCAGCAGCTTTAGTGGTCCACCCCTCCACTTT.

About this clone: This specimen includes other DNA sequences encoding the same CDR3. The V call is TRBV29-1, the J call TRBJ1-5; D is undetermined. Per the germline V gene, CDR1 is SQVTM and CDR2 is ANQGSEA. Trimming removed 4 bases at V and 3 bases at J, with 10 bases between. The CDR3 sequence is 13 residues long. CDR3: CSVGESSNQPQHF. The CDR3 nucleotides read TGCAGCGTTGGGGAAAGTTCCAATCAGCCCCAGCATTTT.

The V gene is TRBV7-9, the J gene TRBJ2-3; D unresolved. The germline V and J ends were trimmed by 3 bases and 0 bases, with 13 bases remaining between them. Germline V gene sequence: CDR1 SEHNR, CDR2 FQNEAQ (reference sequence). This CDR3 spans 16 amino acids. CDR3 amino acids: CASSLFGSSSTDTQYF. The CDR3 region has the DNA TGTGCCAGCAGCTTGTTTGGGTCCTCTAGCACAGATACGCAGTATTTT.

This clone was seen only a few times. The CDR3 nucleotides are TGTGCCAGCAGACCGGAAGGGCCCTATGGCTACACCTTC. It specifies CASRPEGPYGYTF. V gene TRBV5-6 combines with J gene TRBJ1-2; D unresolved. This CDR3 is built from 13 residues. Looked up from germline, CDR1 is SGHDT and CDR2 is YYEEEE. Trimming cost V 5 bases and J 4 bases, with 12 bases left between them.

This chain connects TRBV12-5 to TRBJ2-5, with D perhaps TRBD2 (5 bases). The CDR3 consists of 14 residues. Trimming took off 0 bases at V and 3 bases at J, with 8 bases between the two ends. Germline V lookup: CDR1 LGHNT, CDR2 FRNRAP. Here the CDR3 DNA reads TGTGCTAGTGGTTTGGTAGGACTGGAAGAGACCCAGTACTTC. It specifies CASGLVGLEETQYF.

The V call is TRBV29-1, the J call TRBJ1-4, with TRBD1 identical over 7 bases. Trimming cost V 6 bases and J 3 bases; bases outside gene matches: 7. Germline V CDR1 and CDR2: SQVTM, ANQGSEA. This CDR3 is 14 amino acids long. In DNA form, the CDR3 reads TGCAGCGTCCAACAAGGGGGCCCTAATGAAAAACTGTTTTTT. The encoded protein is CSVQQGGPNEKLFF.

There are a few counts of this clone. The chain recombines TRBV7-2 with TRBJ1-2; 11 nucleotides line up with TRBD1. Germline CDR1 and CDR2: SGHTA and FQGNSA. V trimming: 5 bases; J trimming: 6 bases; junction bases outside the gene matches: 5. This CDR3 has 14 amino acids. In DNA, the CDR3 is TGTGCCAGCAGCAGAGGACAGGGGGCGGATGGCTACACCTTC. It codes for CASSRGQGADGYTF.

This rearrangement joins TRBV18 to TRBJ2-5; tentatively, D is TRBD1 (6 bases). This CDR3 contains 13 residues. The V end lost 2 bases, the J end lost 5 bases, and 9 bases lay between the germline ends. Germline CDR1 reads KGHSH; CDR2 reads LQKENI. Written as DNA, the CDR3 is TGTGCCAGCTCACCAGGGACACCGGAGACCCAGTACTTC. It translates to CASSPGTPETQYF.

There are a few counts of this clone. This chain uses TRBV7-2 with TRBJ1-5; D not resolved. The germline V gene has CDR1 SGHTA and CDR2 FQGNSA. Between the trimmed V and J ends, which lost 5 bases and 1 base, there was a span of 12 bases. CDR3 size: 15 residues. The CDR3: CASSPLGQSNQPQHF. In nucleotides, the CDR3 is TGTGCCAGCAGCCCTTTAGGCCAAAGCAATCAGCCCCAGCATTTT.

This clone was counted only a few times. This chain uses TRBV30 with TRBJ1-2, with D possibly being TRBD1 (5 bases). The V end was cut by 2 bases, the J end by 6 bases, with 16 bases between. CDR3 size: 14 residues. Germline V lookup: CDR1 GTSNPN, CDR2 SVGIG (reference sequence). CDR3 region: CAWSPLRAGHGYTF. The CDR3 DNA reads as TGTGCCTGGAGTCCACTAAGGGCAGGGCATGGCTACACCTTC. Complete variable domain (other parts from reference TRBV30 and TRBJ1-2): SQTIHQWPATLVQPVGSPLSLECTVEGTSNPNLYWYRQAAGRGLQLLFYSVGIGQISSEVPQNLSASRPQDRQFILSSKKLLLSDSGFYLCAWSPLRAGHGYTFGSGTRLTVV.

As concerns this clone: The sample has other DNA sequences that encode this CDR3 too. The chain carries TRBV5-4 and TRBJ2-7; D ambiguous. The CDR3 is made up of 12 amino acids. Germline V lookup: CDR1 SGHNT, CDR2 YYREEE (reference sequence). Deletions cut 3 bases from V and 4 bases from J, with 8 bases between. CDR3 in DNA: TGTGCCAGCAGCTCCCAAGATTACGAGCAGTACTTC. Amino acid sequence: CASSSQDYEQYF.

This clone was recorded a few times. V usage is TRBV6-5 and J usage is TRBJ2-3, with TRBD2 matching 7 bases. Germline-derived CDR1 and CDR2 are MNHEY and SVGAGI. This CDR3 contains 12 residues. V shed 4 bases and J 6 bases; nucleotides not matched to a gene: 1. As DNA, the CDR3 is TGTGCCAGCAGTTTTAGCGGGGATACGCAGTATTTT. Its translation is CASSFSGDTQYF.

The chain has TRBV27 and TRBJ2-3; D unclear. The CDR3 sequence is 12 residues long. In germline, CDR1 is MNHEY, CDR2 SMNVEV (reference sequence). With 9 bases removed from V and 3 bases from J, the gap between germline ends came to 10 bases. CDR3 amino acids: CASSPQTDTQYF. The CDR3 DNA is TGTGCCAGTTCCCCCCAGACAGATACGCAGTATTTT.

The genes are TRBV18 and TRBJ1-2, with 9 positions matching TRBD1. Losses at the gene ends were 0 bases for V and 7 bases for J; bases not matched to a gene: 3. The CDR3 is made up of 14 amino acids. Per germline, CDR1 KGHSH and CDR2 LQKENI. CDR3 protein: CASSPPTGGIGYTF. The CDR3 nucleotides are TGTGCCAGCTCACCACCGACAGGGGGGATTGGCTACACCTTC.

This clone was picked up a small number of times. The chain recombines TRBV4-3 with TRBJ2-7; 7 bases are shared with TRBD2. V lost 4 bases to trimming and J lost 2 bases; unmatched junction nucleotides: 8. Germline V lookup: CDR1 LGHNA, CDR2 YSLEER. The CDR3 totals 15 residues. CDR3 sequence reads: CASSRASGGTYEQYF. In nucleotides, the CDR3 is TGCGCCAGCAGCCGAGCTAGCGGAGGGACCTACGAGCAGTACTTC.

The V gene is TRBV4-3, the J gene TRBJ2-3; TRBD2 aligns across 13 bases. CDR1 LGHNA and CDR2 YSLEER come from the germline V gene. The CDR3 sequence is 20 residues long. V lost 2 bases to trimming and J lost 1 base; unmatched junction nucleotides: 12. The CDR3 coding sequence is TGCGCCAGCAGCCAAAGGGCAGGACTAGCGGGGGATCTGCGCACAGATACGCAGTATTTT. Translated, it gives CASSQRAGLAGDLRTDTQYF.

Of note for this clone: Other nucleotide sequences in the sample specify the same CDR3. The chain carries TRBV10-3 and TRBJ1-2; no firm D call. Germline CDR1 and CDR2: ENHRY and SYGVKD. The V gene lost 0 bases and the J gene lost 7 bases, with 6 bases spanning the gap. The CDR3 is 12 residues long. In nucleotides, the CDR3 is TGTGCCATCAGTGAGTCACCAGGTGGCTACACCTTC. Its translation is CAISESPGGYTF.

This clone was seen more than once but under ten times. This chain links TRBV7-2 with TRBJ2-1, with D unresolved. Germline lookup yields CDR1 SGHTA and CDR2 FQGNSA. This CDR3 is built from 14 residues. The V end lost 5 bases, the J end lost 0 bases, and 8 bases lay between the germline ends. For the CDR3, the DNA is TGTGCCAGCAGCCCCCTTAGCTCCTACAATGAGCAGTTCTTC. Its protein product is CASSPLSSYNEQFF.

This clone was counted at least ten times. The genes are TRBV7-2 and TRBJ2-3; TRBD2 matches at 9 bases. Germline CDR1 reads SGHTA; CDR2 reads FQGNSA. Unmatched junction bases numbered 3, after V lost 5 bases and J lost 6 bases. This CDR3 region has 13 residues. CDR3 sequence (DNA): TGTGCCAGCAGCCGGACTAGCGTGGATACGCAGTATTTT. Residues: CASSRTSVDTQYF.

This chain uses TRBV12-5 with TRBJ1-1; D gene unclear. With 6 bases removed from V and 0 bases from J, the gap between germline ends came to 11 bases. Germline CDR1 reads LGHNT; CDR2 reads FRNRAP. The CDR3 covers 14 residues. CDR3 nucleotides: TGTGCTAGTGGACTTCAGGACCTGAACACTGAAGCTTTCTTT. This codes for CASGLQDLNTEAFF.

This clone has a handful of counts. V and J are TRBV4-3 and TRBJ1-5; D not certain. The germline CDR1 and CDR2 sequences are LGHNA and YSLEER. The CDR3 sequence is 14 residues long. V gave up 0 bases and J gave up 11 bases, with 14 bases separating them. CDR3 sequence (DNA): TGCGCCAGCAGCCAAGATCTAGCTTCTTTGGCCCAGCATTTT. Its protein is CASSQDLASLAQHF.

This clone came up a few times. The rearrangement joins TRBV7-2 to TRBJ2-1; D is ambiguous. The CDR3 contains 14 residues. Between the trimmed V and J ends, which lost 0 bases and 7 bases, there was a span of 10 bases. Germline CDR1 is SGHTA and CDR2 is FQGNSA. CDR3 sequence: CASSLASASNEQFF. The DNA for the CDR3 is TGTGCCAGCAGCTTAGCGTCAGCATCAAATGAGCAGTTCTTC.

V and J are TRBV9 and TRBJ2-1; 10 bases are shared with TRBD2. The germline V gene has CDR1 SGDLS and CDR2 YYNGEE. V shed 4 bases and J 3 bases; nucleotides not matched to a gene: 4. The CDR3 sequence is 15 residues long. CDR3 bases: TGTGCCAGCAGCCTAGCGGGAGTTGACTACAATGAGCAGTTCTTC. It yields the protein CASSLAGVDYNEQFF. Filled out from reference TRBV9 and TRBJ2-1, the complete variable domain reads DSGVTQTPKHLITATGQRVTLRCSPRSGDLSVYWYQQSLDQGLQFLIQYYNGEERAKGNILERFSAQQFPDLHSELNLSSLELGDSALYFCASSLAGVDYNEQFFGPGTRLTVL.

CDR3 sequence reads: CAWRGSEKLFF. The CDR3 DNA sequence: TGTGCCTGGAGGGGGAGCGAAAAACTGTTTTTT. The chain combines TRBV30 with TRBJ1-4, with unresolved D. Germline V CDR1 and CDR2: GTSNPN, SVGIG (reference sequence). Trimming took off 3 bases at V and 8 bases at J, with 7 bases between the two ends. The CDR3 covers 11 residues.

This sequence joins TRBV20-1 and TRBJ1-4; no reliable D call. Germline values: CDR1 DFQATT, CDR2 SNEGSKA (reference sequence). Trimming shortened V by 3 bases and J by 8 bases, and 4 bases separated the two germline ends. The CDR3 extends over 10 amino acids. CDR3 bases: TGCAGTGCTAGTGGAGAAAAACTGTTTTTT. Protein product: CSASGEKLFF.

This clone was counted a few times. The CDR3 sequence: CASSSGHTANEKLFF. CDR3 DNA: TGTGCCAGCAGCTCCGGTCACACGGCTAATGAAAAACTGTTTTTT. The chain has TRBV7-9 and TRBJ1-4; D gene unclear. Trimming stripped 4 bases from V and 3 bases from J, with 12 bases between. CDR3 length equals 15 residues. The germline V gene encodes CDR1 SEHNR and CDR2 FQNEAQ (reference sequence).